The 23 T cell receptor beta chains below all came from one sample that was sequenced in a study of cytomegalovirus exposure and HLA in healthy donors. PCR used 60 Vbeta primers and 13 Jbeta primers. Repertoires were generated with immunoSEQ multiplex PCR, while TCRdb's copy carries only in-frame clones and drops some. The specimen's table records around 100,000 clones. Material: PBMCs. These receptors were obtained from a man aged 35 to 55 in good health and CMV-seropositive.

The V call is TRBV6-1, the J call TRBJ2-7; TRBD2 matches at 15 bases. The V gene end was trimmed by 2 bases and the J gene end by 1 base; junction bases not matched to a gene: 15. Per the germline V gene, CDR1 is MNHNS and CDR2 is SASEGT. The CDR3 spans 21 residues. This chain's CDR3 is CASSELGLAGGIWRQSYEQYF. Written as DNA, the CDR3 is TGTGCCAGCAGTGAATTAGGACTAGCGGGAGGGATTTGGCGTCAATCCTACGAGCAGTACTTC.

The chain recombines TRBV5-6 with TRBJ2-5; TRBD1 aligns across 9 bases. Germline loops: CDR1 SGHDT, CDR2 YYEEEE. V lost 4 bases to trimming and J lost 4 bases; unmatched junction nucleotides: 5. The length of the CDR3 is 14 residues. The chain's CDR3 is CASSQRQGGETQYF. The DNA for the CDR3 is TGTGCCAGCAGCCAAAGACAGGGGGGAGAGACCCAGTACTTC.

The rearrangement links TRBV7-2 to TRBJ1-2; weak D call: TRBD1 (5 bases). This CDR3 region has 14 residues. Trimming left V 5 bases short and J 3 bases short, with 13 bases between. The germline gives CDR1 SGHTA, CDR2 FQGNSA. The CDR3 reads CASSPLTVDYGYTF. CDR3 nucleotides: TGTGCCAGCAGCCCCCTGACAGTTGACTATGGCTACACCTTC.

Here the CDR3 reads CASSPDSGLAELSSGTDTQYF. The CDR3 bases are TGTGCCAGCAGCCCCGATTCGGGACTAGCGGAGTTAAGTTCTGGTACAGATACGCAGTATTTT. The chain links TRBV4-2 to TRBJ2-3; TRBD2 matches at 11 bases. The CDR3 has 21 residues. J lost 3 bases, V lost 4 bases, and 21 bases had no gene match. Germline loops: CDR1 LGHNA, CDR2 YNFKEQ.

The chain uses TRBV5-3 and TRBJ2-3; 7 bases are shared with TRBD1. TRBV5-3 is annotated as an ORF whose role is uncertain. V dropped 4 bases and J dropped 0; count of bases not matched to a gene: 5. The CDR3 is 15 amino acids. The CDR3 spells CARSTDRESTDTQYF. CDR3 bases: TGTGCCAGAAGCACTGACAGGGAAAGCACAGATACGCAGTATTTT.

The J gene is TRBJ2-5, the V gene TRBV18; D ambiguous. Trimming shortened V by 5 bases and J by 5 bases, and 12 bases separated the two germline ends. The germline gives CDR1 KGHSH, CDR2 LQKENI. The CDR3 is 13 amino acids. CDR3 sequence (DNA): TGTGCCAGCTCAACTGTAGAGAGCGAGACCCAGTACTTC. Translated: CASSTVESETQYF.

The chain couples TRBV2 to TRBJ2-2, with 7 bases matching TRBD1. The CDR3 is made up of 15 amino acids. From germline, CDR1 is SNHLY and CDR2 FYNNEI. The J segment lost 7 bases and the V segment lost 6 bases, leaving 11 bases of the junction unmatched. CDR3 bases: TGTGCCAGCAGGACGACAGGGCCAAAGGGCGGGGAGCTGTTTTTT. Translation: CASRTTGPKGGELFF.

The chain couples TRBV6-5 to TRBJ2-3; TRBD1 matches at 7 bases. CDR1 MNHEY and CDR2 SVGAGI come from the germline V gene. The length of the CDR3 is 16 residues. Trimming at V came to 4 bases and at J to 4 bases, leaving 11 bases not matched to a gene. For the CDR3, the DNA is TGTGCCAGCAGTTCTCCGAAGACAGGGAATTCAGATACGCAGTATTTT. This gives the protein CASSSPKTGNSDTQYF.

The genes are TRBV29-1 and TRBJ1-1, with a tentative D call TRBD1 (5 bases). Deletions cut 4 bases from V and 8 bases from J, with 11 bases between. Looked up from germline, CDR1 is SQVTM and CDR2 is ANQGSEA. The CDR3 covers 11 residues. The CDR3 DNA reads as TGCAGCGTTGTGCCGACAGCCGAAGCTTTCTTT. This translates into CSVVPTAEAFF.

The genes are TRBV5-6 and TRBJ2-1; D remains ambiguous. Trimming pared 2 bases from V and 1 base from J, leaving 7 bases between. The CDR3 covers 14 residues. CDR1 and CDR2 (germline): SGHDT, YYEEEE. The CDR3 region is CASSLTGSYNEQFF. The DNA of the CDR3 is TGTGCCAGCAGCTTAACTGGTTCCTACAATGAGCAGTTCTTC.

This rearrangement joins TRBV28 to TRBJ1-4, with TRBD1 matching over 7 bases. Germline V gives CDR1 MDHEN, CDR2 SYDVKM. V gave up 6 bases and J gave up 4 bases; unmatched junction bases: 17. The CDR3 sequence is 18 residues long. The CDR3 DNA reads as TGTGCCAGCAGACCCGGGACAGACTGGCTTCTTGTTAATGAAAAACTGTTTTTT. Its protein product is CASRPGTDWLLVNEKLFF.

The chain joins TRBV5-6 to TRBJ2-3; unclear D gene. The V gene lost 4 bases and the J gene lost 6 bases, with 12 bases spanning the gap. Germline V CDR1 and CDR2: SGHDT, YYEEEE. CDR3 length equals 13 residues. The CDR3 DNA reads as TGTGCCAGCAGCCCTACCGTTGGTGATACGCAGTATTTT. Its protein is CASSPTVGDTQYF.

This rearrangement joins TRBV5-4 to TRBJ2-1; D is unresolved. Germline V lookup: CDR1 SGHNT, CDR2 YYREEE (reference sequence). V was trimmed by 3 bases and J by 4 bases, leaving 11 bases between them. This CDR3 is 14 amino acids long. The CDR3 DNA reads TGTGCCAGCAGCTCTTACTCCAGGTACAATGAGCAGTTCTTC. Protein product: CASSSYSRYNEQFF.

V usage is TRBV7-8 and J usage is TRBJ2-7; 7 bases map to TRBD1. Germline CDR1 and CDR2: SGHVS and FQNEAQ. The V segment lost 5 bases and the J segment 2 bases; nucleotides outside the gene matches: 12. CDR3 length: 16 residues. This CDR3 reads CASSVGGPGQAYEQYF. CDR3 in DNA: TGTGCCAGCAGCGTAGGGGGCCCCGGACAGGCCTACGAGCAGTACTTC.

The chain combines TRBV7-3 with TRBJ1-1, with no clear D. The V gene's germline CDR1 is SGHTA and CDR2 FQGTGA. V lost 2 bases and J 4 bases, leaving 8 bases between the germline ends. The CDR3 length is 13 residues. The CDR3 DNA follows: TGTGCCAGCAGCTTACAGTTATCCACTGAAGCTTTCTTT. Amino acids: CASSLQLSTEAFF.

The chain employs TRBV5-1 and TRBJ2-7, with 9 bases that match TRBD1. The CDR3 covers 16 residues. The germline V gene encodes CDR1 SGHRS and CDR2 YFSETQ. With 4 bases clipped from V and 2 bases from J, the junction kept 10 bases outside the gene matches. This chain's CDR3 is CASSTAPGTGPYEQYF. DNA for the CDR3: TGCGCCAGCAGCACCGCCCCCGGGACAGGGCCCTACGAGCAGTACTTC.

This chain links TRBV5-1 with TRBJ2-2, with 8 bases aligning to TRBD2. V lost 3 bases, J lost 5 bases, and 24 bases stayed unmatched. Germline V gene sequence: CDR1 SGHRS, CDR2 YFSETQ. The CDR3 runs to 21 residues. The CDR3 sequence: CASSSPHAGGGPSYTTGELFF. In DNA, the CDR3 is TGCGCCAGCAGCTCCCCTCACGCGGGGGGAGGGCCTTCCTACACAACCGGGGAGCTGTTTTTT.

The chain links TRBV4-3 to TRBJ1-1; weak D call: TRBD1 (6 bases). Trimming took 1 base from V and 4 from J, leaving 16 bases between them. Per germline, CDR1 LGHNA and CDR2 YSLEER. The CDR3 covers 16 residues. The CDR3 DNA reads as TGCGCCAGCAGCCAAGGATCCCCAGGGGCGCCCACTGAAGCTTTCTTT. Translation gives CASSQGSPGAPTEAFF.

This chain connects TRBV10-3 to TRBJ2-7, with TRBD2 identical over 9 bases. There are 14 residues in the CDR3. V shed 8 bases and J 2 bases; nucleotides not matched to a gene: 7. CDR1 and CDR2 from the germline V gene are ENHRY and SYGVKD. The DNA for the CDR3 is TGTGCCATCGGTAGGATAGCGGGAGCCTACGAGCAGTACTTC. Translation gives CAIGRIAGAYEQYF.

CDR3 nucleotide sequence: TGTGCCAGCAGTTTGACTAGCGCCCCTTACTACGAGCAGTACTTC. This translates into CASSLTSAPYYEQYF. This chain joins TRBV27 and TRBJ2-7; 8 bases fit TRBD2. CDR1 is MNHEY, CDR2 SMNVEV, per germline (reference sequence). Losses at the gene ends were 3 bases for V and 3 bases for J; bases not matched to a gene: 7. The CDR3 contains 15 residues.

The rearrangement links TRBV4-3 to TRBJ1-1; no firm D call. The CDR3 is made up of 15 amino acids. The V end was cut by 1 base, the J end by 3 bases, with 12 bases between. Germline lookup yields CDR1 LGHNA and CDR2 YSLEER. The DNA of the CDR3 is TGCGCCAGCAGCCAAGGGAGACTACTAGACACTGAAGCTTTCTTT. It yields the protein CASSQGRLLDTEAFF.

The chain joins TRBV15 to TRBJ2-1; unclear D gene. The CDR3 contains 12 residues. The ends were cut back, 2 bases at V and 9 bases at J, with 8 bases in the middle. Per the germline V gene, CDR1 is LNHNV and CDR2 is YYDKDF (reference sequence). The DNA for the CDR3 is TGTGCCACCAGCAGAAAGCGTGGTGAGCAGTTCTTC. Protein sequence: CATSRKRGEQFF.

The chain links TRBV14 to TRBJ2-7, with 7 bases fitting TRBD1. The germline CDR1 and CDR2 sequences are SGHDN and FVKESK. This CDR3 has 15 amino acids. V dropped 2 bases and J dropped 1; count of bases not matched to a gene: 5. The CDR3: CASSQQGVASYEQYF. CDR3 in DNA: TGTGCCAGCAGCCAACAGGGGGTCGCATCCTACGAGCAGTACTTC.